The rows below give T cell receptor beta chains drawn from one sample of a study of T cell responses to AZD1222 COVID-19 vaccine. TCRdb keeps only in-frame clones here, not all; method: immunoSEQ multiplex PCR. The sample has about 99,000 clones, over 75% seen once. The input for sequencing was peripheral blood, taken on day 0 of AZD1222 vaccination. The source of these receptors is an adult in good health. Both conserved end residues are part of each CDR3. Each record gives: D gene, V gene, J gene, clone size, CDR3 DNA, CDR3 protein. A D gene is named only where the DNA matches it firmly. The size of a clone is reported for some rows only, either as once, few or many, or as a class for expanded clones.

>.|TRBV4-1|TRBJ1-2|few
TGCGCCAGCAGCCAAGAGGTCGTGGACAAAAAGGCATCGTATGGCTACACCTTC
CASSQEVVDKKASYGYTF
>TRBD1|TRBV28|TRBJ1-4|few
TGTGCCAGCAGTTTACTCCGGACAGGTCCTGAAAAACTGTTTTTT
CASSLLRTGPEKLFF
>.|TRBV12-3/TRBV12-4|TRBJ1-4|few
TGTGCCAGCAGACTTAACAGGGAAAAACTGTTTTTT
CASRLNREKLFF
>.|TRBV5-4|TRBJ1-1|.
TGTGCCAGCAGCTTTGGGAGGACTGAAGCTTTCTTT
CASSFGRTEAFF
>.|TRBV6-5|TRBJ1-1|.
TGTGCCAGCAGCAATGGCGCGGACACTGAAGCTTTCTTT
CASSNGADTEAFF
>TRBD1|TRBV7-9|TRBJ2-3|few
TGTGCCAGCAGTCTGGACAGGGCAGATACGCAGTATTTT
CASSLDRADTQYF
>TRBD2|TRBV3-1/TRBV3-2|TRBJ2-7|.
TGTGCCAGCAGCCAAGATTTGGAAGCGGGAAGGCGCGAGCAGTACTTC
CASSQDLEAGRREQYF
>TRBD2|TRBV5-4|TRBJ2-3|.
TGTGCCAGCGGACCCGGGACTAGCGGAACTAGCACAGATACGCAGTATTTT
CASGPGTSGTSTDTQYF
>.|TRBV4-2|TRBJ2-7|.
TGTGCCAGCAGCCAAGAGCGCGGGGTGGGGCTAGCCCCTTTTGCGTACGAGCAGTACTTC
CASSQERGVGLAPFAYEQYF
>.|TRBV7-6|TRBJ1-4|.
TGTGCCAGCAGCTCCCGGCGTGCCAGGGAAAATGAAAAACTGTTTTTT
CASSSRRARENEKLFF
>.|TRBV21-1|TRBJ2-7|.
TGTGCCAGCAGCATCCGGGACAGGGCCTACGAGCAGTACTTC
CASSIRDRAYEQYF
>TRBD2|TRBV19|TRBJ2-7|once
TGTGCCAGTAGTATACTAGCGGGACAAGCCTACGAGCAGTACTTC
CASSILAGQAYEQYF
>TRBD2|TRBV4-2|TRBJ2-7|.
TGTGCCAGCAGCCAAGGACTAGCGGGAGCGAACGAGCAGTACTTC
CASSQGLAGANEQYF
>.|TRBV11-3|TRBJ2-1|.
TGTGCCAGCAGCTTAGTCGGGACCTTATACAATGAGCAGTTCTTC
CASSLVGTLYNEQFF
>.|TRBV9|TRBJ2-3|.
TGTGCCAGCAGCGACTTCAGAGGAGGCACAGATACGCAGTATTTT
CASSDFRGGTDTQYF
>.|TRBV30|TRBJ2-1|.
TGTGCCTGGGACAGCTATTACAATGAGCAGTTCTTC
CAWDSYYNEQFF
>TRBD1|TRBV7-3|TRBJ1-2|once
TGTGCCAGCAGCTTGACAGGGGGCTTAGACTATGGCTACACCTTC
CASSLTGGLDYGYTF
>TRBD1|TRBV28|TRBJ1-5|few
TGTGCCAGCAGTTTTAACAGGGGAGGCAATCAGCCCCAGCATTTT
CASSFNRGGNQPQHF
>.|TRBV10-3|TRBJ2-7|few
TGTGCCGCGGGACACGAGCAGTACTTC
CAAGHEQYF
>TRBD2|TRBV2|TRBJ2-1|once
TGTGCCAGCAGTGAACGGGTTAGCGGGAGAAATGAGCAGTTCTTC
CASSERVSGRNEQFF
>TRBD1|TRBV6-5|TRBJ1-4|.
TGTGCCAGCAACCGAGGACAGGGTAAAAAACTGTTTTTT
CASNRGQGKKLFF
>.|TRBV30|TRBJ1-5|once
TGTGCCTGGAGTCTCACACTAGATAGCAATCAGCCCCAGCATTTT
CAWSLTLDSNQPQHF
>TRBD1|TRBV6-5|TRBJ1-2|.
TGTGCCAGCAGATACAGGGGGCCTAACTATGGCTACACCTTC
CASRYRGPNYGYTF
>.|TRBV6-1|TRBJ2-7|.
TGTGCCAGCAGTGAATTTCGTGCGGGCGAGCAGTACTTC
CASSEFRAGEQYF
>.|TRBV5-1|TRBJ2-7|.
TGCGCCAGCAGCCCGCTGACAGGATCCTACGAGCAGTACTTC
CASSPLTGSYEQYF
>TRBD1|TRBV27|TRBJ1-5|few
TGTGCCAGCAGTTTATCGACAGGGCCGGGCAATCAGCCCCAGCATTTT
CASSLSTGPGNQPQHF
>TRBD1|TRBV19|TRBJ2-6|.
TGTGCCACCACTTTTTCAGGGGGCTCGAGGGGGGCCAACGTCCTGACTTTC
CATTFSGGSRGANVLTF
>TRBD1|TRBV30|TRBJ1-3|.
TGTGCCTGGAATGGTCAGGGGGCAGGTAGAAACACCATATATTTT
CAWNGQGAGRNTIYF
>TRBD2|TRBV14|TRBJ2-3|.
TGTGCCAGCAGCCAAGAGTGGTTAGCGGGAGTTTGGTATTTT
CASSQEWLAGVWYF
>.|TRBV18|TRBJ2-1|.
TGTGCCAGCTCACCGACCGGGGACTCCTACAATGAGCAGTTCTTC
CASSPTGDSYNEQFF
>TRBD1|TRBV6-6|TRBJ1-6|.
TGTGCCAGCAGTCGTTCGGACAGGGGTAATTCACCCCTCCACTTT
CASSRSDRGNSPLHF
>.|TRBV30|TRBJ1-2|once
TGTGCCTGGGGGGACGCTGAGTATGGCTACACCTTC
CAWGDAEYGYTF
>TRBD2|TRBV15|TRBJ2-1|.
TGTGCCACCAGCAGAGATGGACTAGCGGGAGGTGCGCAGTTCTTC
CATSRDGLAGGAQFF
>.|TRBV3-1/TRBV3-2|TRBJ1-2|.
TGTGCCAGCAGCCAAGATTTGACCGGGGTTGGTTATGGCTACACCTTC
CASSQDLTGVGYGYTF
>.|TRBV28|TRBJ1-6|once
TGTGCCAGCAGTTTGGGGGCGGGAATGTGGAATTCACCCCTCCACTTT
CASSLGAGMWNSPLHF
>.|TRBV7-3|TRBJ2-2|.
TGTGCCAGCAGCTTCTCCGGGTCACGGGGGACCGGGGAGCTGTTTTTT
CASSFSGSRGTGELFF
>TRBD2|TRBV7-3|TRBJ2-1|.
TGTGCCAGCAGCTTGTACCGGTTAGCGGGAGGAAGGAATGAGCAGTTCTTC
CASSLYRLAGGRNEQFF
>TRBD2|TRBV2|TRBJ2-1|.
TGTGCCAGCAGGGCCACTAGCGTTGCCTACAATGAGCAGTTCTTC
CASRATSVAYNEQFF
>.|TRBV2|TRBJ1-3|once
TGTGCCAGCGGTTTCTCTGGAAACACCATATATTTT
CASGFSGNTIYF
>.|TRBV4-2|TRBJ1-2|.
TGTGCCAGCAGCCAAGATTTAGTCGTCAGGGCCTATGGCTACACCTTC
CASSQDLVVRAYGYTF
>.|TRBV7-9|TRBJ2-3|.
TGTGCCAGCAGCTTGGGTTGGAGCACAGATACGCAGTATTTT
CASSLGWSTDTQYF
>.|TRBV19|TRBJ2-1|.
TGTGCCAGTACGAGGGGCTATGAGCAGTTCTTC
CASTRGYEQFF
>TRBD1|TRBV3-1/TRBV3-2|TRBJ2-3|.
TGTGCCAGCAGCCCGACAGGGAACACAGATACGCAGTATTTT
CASSPTGNTDTQYF
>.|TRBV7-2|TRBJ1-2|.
TGTGCCAGCTCATTTGACAGAGCGACTAACTATGGCTACACCTTC
CASSFDRATNYGYTF
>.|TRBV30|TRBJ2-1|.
TGTGCCTGGAGTGTACGGGATGAGCAGTTCTTC
CAWSVRDEQFF
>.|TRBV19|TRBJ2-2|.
TGTGCCAGTAGTATTTTCCGGGGGCAGAACACCGGGGAGCTGTTTTTT
CASSIFRGQNTGELFF
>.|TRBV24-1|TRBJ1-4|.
TGTGCCACCAGTGACTCCCAGACAGGTTCTGAAAAACTGTTTTTT
CATSDSQTGSEKLFF
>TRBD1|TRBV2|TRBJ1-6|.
TGTGCCAGCGGTGGCGTCGGACAGGGCCATAATTCACCCCTCCACTTT
CASGGVGQGHNSPLHF
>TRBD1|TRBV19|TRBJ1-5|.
TGTGCCAGTAGTAATAGAGGGGGCCGGGCCCAAAGGTTAAACAATCAGCCCCAGCATTTT
CASSNRGGRAQRLNNQPQHF
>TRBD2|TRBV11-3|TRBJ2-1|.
TGTGCCAGCAGCTTCCTAGCGGGAGGGATAAATGAGCAGTTCTTC
CASSFLAGGINEQFF
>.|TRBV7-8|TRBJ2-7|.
TGTGCCAGCAGCTTACGTTCCAAGGTGCAGTACTTC
CASSLRSKVQYF
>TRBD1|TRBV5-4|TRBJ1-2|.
TGTGCCAGCAGCCACGCCCGGCAGGGGGGTAACTATGGCTACACCTTC
CASSHARQGGNYGYTF
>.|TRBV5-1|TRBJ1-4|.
TGCGCCAGCAGCAGGGGACGTAATGAAAAACTGTTTTTT
CASSRGRNEKLFF
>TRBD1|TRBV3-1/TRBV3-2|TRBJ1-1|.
TGTGCCAGCAGCCCGCGACAGGGGATAGGGACTGAAGCTTTCTTT
CASSPRQGIGTEAFF
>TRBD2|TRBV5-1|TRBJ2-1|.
TGCGCCAGCAGCTTGGATCCAGCGGGAGGTCACAATGAGCAGTTCTTC
CASSLDPAGGHNEQFF